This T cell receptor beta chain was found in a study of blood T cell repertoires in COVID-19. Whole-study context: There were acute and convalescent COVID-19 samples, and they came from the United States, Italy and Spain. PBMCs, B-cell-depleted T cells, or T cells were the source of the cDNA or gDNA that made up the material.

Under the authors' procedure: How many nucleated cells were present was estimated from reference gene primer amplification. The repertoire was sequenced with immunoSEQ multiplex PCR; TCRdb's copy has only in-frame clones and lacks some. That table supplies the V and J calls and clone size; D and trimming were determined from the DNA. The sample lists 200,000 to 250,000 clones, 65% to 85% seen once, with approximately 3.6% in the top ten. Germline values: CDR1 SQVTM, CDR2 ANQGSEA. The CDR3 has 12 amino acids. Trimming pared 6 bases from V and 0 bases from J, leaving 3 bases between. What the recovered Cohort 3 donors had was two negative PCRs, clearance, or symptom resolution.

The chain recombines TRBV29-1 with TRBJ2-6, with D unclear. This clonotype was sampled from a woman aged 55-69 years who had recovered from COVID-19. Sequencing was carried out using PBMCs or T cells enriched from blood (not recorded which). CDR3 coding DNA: TGCAGCGTCAACTCTGGGGCCAACGTCCTGACTTTC. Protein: CSVNSGANVLTF.